This note documents a single T cell receptor (beta chain) sequence. The antigen is unknown. Trimming took 2 bases from V and 5 from J, leaving 4 bases between them. The length of the CDR3 is 11 residues. In germline, CDR1 is SGHTA, CDR2 FQGNSA. The data were produced by immunoSEQ multiplex PCR, yet TCRdb's version contains in-frame clones alone and is incomplete. Among approximately 21,000 clones listed, roughly half were seen once. The sample is drawn from a study of radiation and T cells in renal cell carcinoma. Findings and caveats of the study: Intratumoral heterogeneity was not captured in these approximately 1 g regions. In nephrectomy-only tumors, top 100 clonotypes averaged 43%, versus around 54% irradiated.

Treatment meaning: treatment-naive control, cytoreductive nephrectomy. The sample here was tumor tissue, taken from a patient whose treatment was nephrectomy without radiotherapy. The chain couples TRBV7-2 to TRBJ2-7; D ambiguous. The clonotype was recovered from a human donor with renal cell carcinoma. CDR3 loop: CASSLMDEQYF. CDR3 DNA sequence: TGTGCCAGCAGCTTAATGGACGAGCAGTACTTC.